This entry lists 29 T cell receptor beta chains sequenced from one sample in a study of cytomegalovirus exposure and HLA in healthy donors. Primers included in the PCR were 60 Vbeta and 13 Jbeta primers. TCRdb's table, derived via immunoSEQ multiplex PCR, lists solely in-frame clones and lacks some. The table records fewer than 90,000 clones, about three quarters of them present only once. Sequences were obtained from PBMCs. These receptors were collected from a female donor in good health and CMV-seronegative.

The J gene is TRBJ1-2, the V gene TRBV10-3; TRBD1 matches at 7 bases. Germline V gene lookup returns CDR1 ENHRY and CDR2 SYGVKD. Germline trimming cut 5 bases from V and 4 bases from J; bases unmatched to any gene: 1. There are 12 residues in the CDR3. CDR3 loop: CAISRDSYGYTF. The CDR3 bases are TGTGCCATCAGTCGGGACAGCTATGGCTACACCTTC.

The chain combines TRBV25-1 with TRBJ1-2; 7 bases are a match to TRBD1. The junction had 5 bases not matched to a gene; V was cut back by 6 bases and J by 4 bases. Germline V CDR1 and CDR2: MGHDK, SYGVNS. The CDR3 has 13 residues. The CDR3: CASSPGQLYGYTF. The CDR3 region has the DNA TGTGCCAGCAGCCCGGGACAGCTCTATGGCTACACCTTC.

The V gene is TRBV30, the J gene TRBJ2-2; maybe TRBD2 (7 bases). This CDR3 region has 16 residues. Germline CDR1 and CDR2: GTSNPN and SVGIG (reference sequence). Trimming removed 4 bases from V and 0 bases from J, with 15 bases in between. The CDR3 DNA sequence: TGTGCCTGGATCCCGAGGGGGGGCACGAACACCGGGGAGCTGTTTTTT. Protein product: CAWIPRGGTNTGELFF.

J is TRBJ2-3 and V is TRBV6-5; a possible D gene is TRBD1 (6 bases). V was trimmed by 4 bases and J by 0 bases, leaving 14 bases between them. The germline gives CDR1 MNHEY, CDR2 SVGAGI. This CDR3 is 16 amino acids long. The CDR3 here is CASSSRTVSSTDTQYF. In nucleotides, the CDR3 is TGTGCCAGCAGTTCTAGGACAGTTAGCAGCACAGATACGCAGTATTTT.

DNA of the CDR3: TGTGCCAGCAGCTTCTCGGGACAGGGATACTACGAGCAGTACTTC. This codes for CASSFSGQGYYEQYF. The rearrangement joins TRBV7-8 to TRBJ2-7, with TRBD1 matching over 9 bases. Germline assignment: CDR1 SGHVS and CDR2 FQNEAQ. V gave up 3 bases and J gave up 3 bases; unmatched junction bases: 6. This CDR3 contains 15 residues.

The chain links TRBV2 to TRBJ1-3; 7 nucleotides align to TRBD1. V dropped 5 bases and J dropped 0; count of bases not matched to a gene: 1. The length of the CDR3 is 14 residues. The germline V gene encodes CDR1 SNHLY and CDR2 FYNNEI. As DNA, the CDR3 is TGTGCCAGCAGTCGACAGGGCTCTGGAAACACCATATATTTT. Residues: CASSRQGSGNTIYF. The complete variable domain, with remaining parts taken from reference TRBV2 and TRBJ1-3, reads EPEVTQTPSHQVTQMGQEVILRCVPISNHLYFYWYRQILGQKVEFLVSFYNNEISEKSEIFDDQFSVERPDGSNFTLKIRSTKLEDSAMYFCASSRQGSGNTIYFGEGSWLTVV.

The DNA for the CDR3 is TGCGCCAGCAGCCATGGACAGTCAGATCAGCCCCAGCATTTT. Protein sequence: CASSHGQSDQPQHF. The chain employs TRBV4-3 and TRBJ1-5; D perhaps matches TRBD1 (6 bases). Per the germline V gene, CDR1 is LGHNA and CDR2 is YSLEER. Trimming left V 3 bases short and J 5 bases short, with 11 bases between. The length of the CDR3 is 14 residues.

V and J are TRBV7-2 and TRBJ1-1; possible D gene TRBD1, 5 bases. The CDR3 has 13 residues. Trimming removed 3 bases from V and 1 base from J, with 6 bases in between. Germline V gene sequence: CDR1 SGHTA, CDR2 FQGNSA. In DNA, the CDR3 is TGTGCCAGCAGCTTCCAGGGGAACACTGAAGCTTTCTTT. Translated, it gives CASSFQGNTEAFF.

This clone was picked up one time. The chain has TRBV2 and TRBJ1-4; D is possibly TRBD1 (6 bases). The CDR3 totals 14 residues. CDR1 is SNHLY, CDR2 FYNNEI, per germline. The V end was cut by 6 bases, the J end by 8 bases, with 16 bases between. This chain's CDR3 is CASRPVQGREKLFF. CDR3 nucleotide sequence: TGTGCCAGCAGGCCAGTACAGGGCCGGGAAAAACTGTTTTTT.

V gene TRBV7-6 combines with J gene TRBJ1-2, with 7 bases fitting TRBD1. CDR1 is SGHVS and CDR2 is FNYEAQ in the germline V gene. The junction had 2 bases not matched to a gene; V was cut back by 5 bases and J by 2 bases. This CDR3 spans 13 amino acids. The chain's CDR3 is CASSQGQNYGYTF. The CDR3 bases are TGTGCCAGCAGCCAGGGACAGAACTATGGCTACACCTTC. Full variable domain (rest looked up from reference TRBV7-6 and TRBJ1-2): GAGVSQSPRYKVTKRGQDVALRCDPISGHVSLYWYRQALGQGPEFLTYFNYEAQQDKSGLPNDRFSAERPEGSISTLTIQRTEQRDSAMYRCASSQGQNYGYTFGSGTRLTVV.

The chain is built from TRBV10-3 and TRBJ2-2, with TRBD2 matching 7 bases. Germline values: CDR1 ENHRY, CDR2 SYGVKD. With 8 bases clipped from V and 0 bases from J, the junction kept 12 bases outside the gene matches. The CDR3 has 17 residues. CDR3 DNA: TGTGCCATCGCCCCCGTAAGCGGGGCCCCGAACACCGGGGAGCTGTTTTTT. This translates into CAIAPVSGAPNTGELFF.

The chain joins TRBV7-6 to TRBJ1-5; D gene uncertain. V gave up 5 bases and J gave up 1 base, with 9 bases separating them. CDR1 SGHVS and CDR2 FNYEAQ come from the germline V gene. CDR3 length equals 14 residues. The CDR3 DNA is TGTGCCAGCAGCCCGGGTGGGAGCAATCAGCCCCAGCATTTT. It yields the protein CASSPGGSNQPQHF.

The V call is TRBV5-1, the J call TRBJ2-1; 7 nucleotides align to TRBD2. V gave up 4 bases and J gave up 8 bases; unmatched junction bases: 12. The CDR3 has 15 amino acids. The V gene's germline CDR1 is SGHRS and CDR2 YFSETQ. The CDR3 loop reads CASSPGGAGAHEQFF. CDR3 nucleotides: TGCGCCAGCAGCCCAGGAGGGGCGGGAGCTCATGAGCAGTTCTTC. Using reference TRBV5-1 and TRBJ2-1 for the parts outside the CDR3, the full variable domain is KAGVTQTPRYLIKTRGQQVTLSCSPISGHRSVSWYQQTPGQGLQFLFEYFSETQRNKGNFPGRFSGRQFSNSRSEMNVSTLELGDSALYLCASSPGGAGAHEQFFGPGTRLTVL.

The V and J genes are TRBV7-2 and TRBJ2-1; 13 positions agree with TRBD2. Per the germline V gene, CDR1 is SGHTA and CDR2 is FQGNSA. The V gene end was trimmed by 5 bases and the J gene end by 7 bases; junction bases not matched to a gene: 8. The CDR3 length is 16 residues. In DNA form, the CDR3 reads TGTGCCAGCAGCCGCCCACTAGCGGGAGGGTTAAATGAGCAGTTCTTC. This translates into CASSRPLAGGLNEQFF.

The rearrangement joins TRBV28 to TRBJ1-2, with 7 positions matching TRBD1. The CDR3 spans 15 residues. Germline V gene data show CDR1 as MDHEN and CDR2 as SYDVKM. V lost 4 bases to trimming and J lost 5 bases; unmatched junction nucleotides: 10. The chain's CDR3 is CASSSGTGARYGYTF. The CDR3 DNA sequence: TGTGCCAGCAGTTCAGGAACAGGGGCTCGATATGGCTACACCTTC.

The genes are TRBV7-6 and TRBJ2-5; 10 bases are a match to TRBD1. The germline CDR1 and CDR2 sequences are SGHVS and FNYEAQ. CDR3 length: 17 residues. V was pared by 2 bases and J by 4 bases, with 10 bases of the junction left unmatched. The CDR3 is CASSLKPRDRGLETQYF. CDR3 nucleotides: TGTGCCAGCAGCTTAAAACCCCGGGACAGGGGATTAGAGACCCAGTACTTC.

This sequence joins TRBV6-5 and TRBJ1-2; 9 bases match TRBD1. The germline gives CDR1 MNHEY, CDR2 SVGAGI. V lost 6 bases and J lost 8; bases outside the gene matches: 10. CDR3 length: 14 amino acids. The CDR3 DNA reads TGTGCCAGCAGATCCGGGACAGGGACGATCGGCTACACCTTC. This gives the protein CASRSGTGTIGYTF.

This clone has only a few counts. The gene calls are TRBV29-1 and TRBJ2-3; 7 bases map to TRBD1. The CDR3 sequence is 17 residues long. CDR1 SQVTM and CDR2 ANQGSEA come from the germline V gene. The CDR3 sequence: CIALGDRKLPSTDTQYF. CDR3 bases: TGCATCGCCCTAGGGGACAGAAAATTACCTAGCACAGATACGCAGTATTTT.

J is TRBJ2-7 and V is TRBV7-9; TRBD1 might be the D (6 bases). CDR1 is SEHNR, CDR2 FQNEAQ, per germline (reference sequence). Trimming removed 5 bases at V and 3 bases at J, with 17 bases between. The CDR3 length is 15 residues. The CDR3 DNA sequence: TGTGCCAGCAGCACGTCAGGGGTAGTCAACTACGAGCAGTACTTC. Amino acid sequence: CASSTSGVVNYEQYF. The entire variable domain, with the rest obtained from reference TRBV7-9 and TRBJ2-7, is as follows: DTGVSQNPRHKITKRGQNVTFRCDPISEHNRLYWYRQTLGQGPEFLTYFQNEAQLEKSRLLSDRFSAERPKGSFSTLEIQRTEQGDSAMYLCASSTSGVVNYEQYFGPGTRLTVT.

The chain recombines TRBV7-9 with TRBJ1-4; D gene ambiguous. The germline gives CDR1 SEHNR, CDR2 FQNEAQ (reference sequence). The CDR3 covers 11 residues. V was trimmed by 5 bases and J by 4 bases, leaving 2 bases between them. CDR3 sequence: CASSLNEKLFF. The CDR3 bases are TGTGCCAGCAGCCTTAATGAAAAACTGTTTTTT.

The chain joins TRBV7-8 to TRBJ1-1; no firm D call. CDR1 is SGHVS, CDR2 FQNEAQ, per germline. This CDR3 is built from 14 residues. V was clipped by 1 base and J by 6 bases, with 12 bases between them. In nucleotides, the CDR3 is TGTGCCAGCAGCTTAGTCCAGCAGAGGGCTGAAGCTTTCTTT. Residues: CASSLVQQRAEAFF.

V is TRBV4-3 and J is TRBJ2-5, with no clear D. Germline V CDR1 and CDR2: LGHNA, YSLEER. The CDR3 totals 14 residues. V was trimmed by 1 base and J by 8 bases, leaving 14 bases between them. The DNA of the CDR3 is TGCGCCAGCAGCCAAGCCCCCCGACTTGGAACCCAGTACTTC. This sequence encodes CASSQAPRLGTQYF.

As DNA, the CDR3 is TGTGCCAGCAGCCCTTCCTACGAGCAGTACTTC. Amino acid sequence: CASSPSYEQYF. The chain is built from TRBV5-4 and TRBJ2-7; D unclear. The CDR3 spans 11 residues. The germline gives CDR1 SGHNT, CDR2 YYREEE (reference sequence). Trimming took off 4 bases at V and 1 base at J, with 3 bases between the two ends.

V is TRBV6-5 and J is TRBJ1-2; possibly TRBD1 for D (5 bases). The V end was cut by 1 base, the J end by 0 bases, with 9 bases between. The CDR3 has 15 amino acids. Germline-derived CDR1 and CDR2 are MNHEY and SVGAGI. CDR3: CASSYFQGPNYGYTF. CDR3 coding DNA: TGTGCCAGCAGTTACTTCCAGGGCCCTAACTATGGCTACACCTTC.

This rearrangement joins TRBV19 to TRBJ2-7; the D is unclear. The length of the CDR3 is 14 residues. Germline loops: CDR1 LNHDA, CDR2 SQIVND (reference sequence). The germline V and J ends were trimmed by 4 bases and 0 bases, with 10 bases remaining between them. The CDR3 spells CASSTSMSSYEQYF. Here the CDR3 DNA reads TGTGCCAGTAGTACGTCGATGAGCTCCTACGAGCAGTACTTC.

J is TRBJ2-7 and V is TRBV27, with TRBD2 matching 8 bases. V lost 3 bases, J lost 6 bases, and 7 bases stayed unmatched. CDR3 length: 14 residues. The V gene's germline CDR1 is MNHEY and CDR2 SMNVEV (reference sequence). CDR3 DNA: TGTGCCAGCAGTTTCCGGGAGGGCCTGGGCGAGCAGTACTTC. Protein product: CASSFREGLGEQYF.

This clone has a handful of counts. V gene TRBV10-1 combines with J gene TRBJ1-5; no clear D. Per germline, CDR1 WNHNN and CDR2 SYGVQD (reference sequence). The CDR3 is made up of 12 amino acids. V shed 11 bases and J shed 0 bases, with 8 bases lying between them. The CDR3 DNA sequence: TGCGCCGGCCAGGCTAGCAATCAGCCCCAGCATTTT. This sequence encodes CAGQASNQPQHF.

The chain links TRBV30 to TRBJ2-3, with 14 bases identical to TRBD2. The CDR3 runs to 15 residues. The V and J ends lost 3 bases and 4 bases, in that order; junction bases with no gene match: 3. CDR1 GTSNPN and CDR2 SVGIG come from the germline V gene (reference sequence). CDR3 nucleotide sequence: TGTGCCTGGAGCCAGACTAGCGGGGGGGCAGATACGCAGTATTTT. Encoded protein: CAWSQTSGGADTQYF.

This clone was observed a handful of times. The V and J genes are TRBV6-1 and TRBJ2-7; D remains ambiguous. The CDR3 sequence is 13 residues long. V shed 3 bases and J shed 4 bases, with 10 bases lying between them. Germline V gene lookup returns CDR1 MNHNS and CDR2 SASEGT. The CDR3 nucleotides are TGTGCCAGCAGTGATTTGGCCGTTTACGAGCAGTACTTC. It codes for CASSDLAVYEQYF.